These T cell receptor beta chains were read from a single sample in a study of T cell repertoires in cytomegalovirus infection. Which antigens these TCRs recognize remains unknown. One entry per CDR3 protein results from TCRdb running MiXCR on the reads. The table includes about 120,000 distinct CDR3 sequences, about 30% detected once. The specimen was CD8+ T cells from cultured PBMCs, collected from culture after CMV antigen stimulation. Every receptor here comes from a human donor in good health (CMV status not recorded). Some clones in this sample may be carry-over from other donors' samples. Each CDR3 is given with its conserved first and last residue. The D gene is left open where the match is weak. Clone size is stated in some rows and not others, as once, few, many or a class when expanded.

d_gene	abundance	v_gene	j_gene	CDR3nt	CDR3aa
TRBD1	few	TRBV29-1	TRBJ1-2	TGCAGCGTCCTTACAGGGGACTATGGCTACACCTTC	CSVLTGDYGYTF
TRBD2	-	TRBV5-1	TRBJ2-6	TGCGCCAGCAGCCCCCTGGGAGGGGCCGGGGCCAACGTCCTGACTTTC	CASSPLGGAGANVLTF
-	-	TRBV20-1	TRBJ1-1	TGCAGTGCGGGGAGACAGGCCGTGAACACTGAAGCTTTCTTT	CSAGRQAVNTEAFF
-	few	TRBV7-9	TRBJ2-5	TGTGCCAGCAGCTTGGGGGGAACGGGGTACCAAGAGACCCAGTACTTC	CASSLGGTGYQETQYF
-	-	TRBV5-6	TRBJ2-5	TGTGCCAGCAGCTTGGGATCGGGGACAAAGCAAGAGACCCAGTACTTC	CASSLGSGTKQETQYF
TRBD1	-	TRBV4-1	TRBJ2-7	TGCGCCAGCAGCCAAGATAAAGAGACAGGGCAACACGAGCAGTACTTC	CASSQDKETGQHEQYF
-	-	TRBV20-1	TRBJ1-3	TGCAGTGCTAGAGATCCGGACAGAGCTGGAAACACCATATATTTT	CSARDPDRAGNTIYF
-	-	TRBV6-4	TRBJ1-2	TGTGCCAGCAGTGACTCAGGACAGCCCTATGGCTACACCTTC	CASSDSGQPYGYTF
-	-	TRBV4-1	TRBJ1-1	TGCGCCAGCAGCCAAATCACCAGGGGTACAAACACTGAAGCTTTCTTT	CASSQITRGTNTEAFF
-	few	TRBV6-6	TRBJ1-1	TGTGCCAGCAGCCCCGCGGCCAATGAAGCTTTCTTT	CASSPAANEAFF
-	-	TRBV7-9	TRBJ2-7	TGTGCCAGCAGCAACTACCGAATGGGGGGAAGCGAGCAGTACTTC	CASSNYRMGGSEQYF
TRBD2	-	TRBV4-2	TRBJ2-4	TGTGCCAGCAGCCAAGAGGAGCGGGGGGGCATGGACATTCAGTACTTC	CASSQEERGGMDIQYF
TRBD1	few	TRBV12-3/TRBV12-4	TRBJ2-1	TGTGCCAGCAGTTTAGGCAGGGGGCGGAGTGAGCAGTTCTTC	CASSLGRGRSEQFF
TRBD1	-	TRBV7-9	TRBJ2-7	TGTGCCAGCAGCCCGACGGGACAGCGCTACGAGCAGTACTTC	CASSPTGQRYEQYF
TRBD2	-	TRBV6-2/TRBV6-3	TRBJ2-2	TGTGCCAGCAGAAAACTAGCGGATAACACCGGGGAGCTGTTTTTT	CASRKLADNTGELFF
TRBD2	many	TRBV7-2	TRBJ2-3	TGTGCCAGCAGCCCCGGGACTAGCAAGACAGATACGCAGTATTTT	CASSPGTSKTDTQYF
TRBD1	-	TRBV6-6	TRBJ2-5	TGTGCCAGCAGTTATTGGGGACAGTCCCAAGAGACCCAGTACTTC	CASSYWGQSQETQYF
-	-	TRBV5-5	TRBJ2-1	TGTGCCAGCAGCTTGGCCGGAGACCCCACCAATGAGCAGTTCTTC	CASSLAGDPTNEQFF
TRBD2	few	TRBV6-4	TRBJ2-1	TGTGCCAGCAGTCCCACTAGCGGGGGGGCAAATGAGCAGTTCTTC	CASSPTSGGANEQFF
-	-	TRBV12-3/TRBV12-4	TRBJ1-4	TGTGCCAGCAGTCCCTCGGCAACTAATGAAAAACTGTTTTTT	CASSPSATNEKLFF
-	-	TRBV6-1	TRBJ2-1	TGTGCCAGCAGTGAAGTGTGGGGGTCCTCCTACAATGAGCAGTTCTTC	CASSEVWGSSYNEQFF
-	-	TRBV25-1	TRBJ1-6	TGTGCCAGCAGCAAGGGCTCCTATAATTCACCCCTCCACTTT	CASSKGSYNSPLHF
-	-	TRBV6-1	TRBJ1-2	TGTGCCAGCAGTGAAGCCATCGAGCAGGGGCCTAACTATGGCTACACCTTC	CASSEAIEQGPNYGYTF
TRBD1	-	TRBV5-1	TRBJ1-5	TGCGCCAGCAGCTTGGAAACAGGGGGACAGCCCCAGCATTTT	CASSLETGGQPQHF
TRBD1	few	TRBV28	TRBJ2-4	TGTGCCAGCACCTCATACCGCGGACAGGGGCTAGCCAAAAACATTCAGTACTTC	CASTSYRGQGLAKNIQYF